The clone carrying this T cell receptor beta chain was detected only a few times. Its matching antigen is unknown. For the second PCR, which ran for about 7 to 11 cycles, a sample-barcoded 5' primer and a J-beta primer mix were used. TCRdb used MiXCR to reprocess the 5' RACE reads, holding one entry per CDR3 protein. The sample consists of around 1,000,000 distinct CDR3 sequences, 20% to 25% of them appearing once. This sample stems from a study of blood T cells in healthy people across ages. General study results and limits: Versus aged donors, long-lived donors had higher diversity and more naive CD4+ cells.

There are 15 residues in the CDR3. V lost 3 bases, J lost 0 bases, and 13 bases lay in between. The germline V gene has CDR1 DFQATT and CDR2 SNEGSKA (reference sequence). This sample was also put to use in a study of T cells of mothers and their children. That report adds: cDNA was made from all extracted RNA, around 1.5 ug per 15 ul. Unrelated pairs and related pairs have their TCR recombination output shaped similarly by thymic selection.

V and J are TRBV20-1 and TRBJ2-3; D uncertain. This receptor was obtained from a girl under 10 years old in good health. The sequenced material came from blood. The chain's CDR3 is CSASNPPSSTDTQYF. Here the CDR3 DNA reads TGCAGTGCTAGTAACCCTCCATCTAGCACAGATACGCAGTATTTT.